The entry that follows covers one T cell receptor (beta chain) sequence. The clone's antigen remains unknown. No base-level quality is on record; no much larger clone is a single base apart. The source of the sample is a study of PD-L1 blockade in urothelial cancer (dated by TCRdb to the late 2010s). About the investigation overall: All patients started therapy around 2014 and received atezolizumab 1,200 mg intravenously every 3 weeks. About 90% of the 29 patients were males with bladder-origin urothelial cancer, and about 60% of the 29 reported a prior smoking history. Patients had an ECOG performance status of 0 or 1 and had received between 0 and 3 prior chemotherapy regimens. Blood samples were analyzed 3 weeks after the start of treatment (second dose) and 6 weeks after the start of treatment. Blood samples gave median yields of about 140,000 T cells and more than 80,000 unique TCRs, along with a median clonality of around 0.08. Somatic, immune and clinical correlates of response to PD-L1 blockade with atezolizumab in urothelial cancer were the focus of an exploratory multi-omic analysis. Pretreatment tumor samples and matched peripheral blood, collected serially before and after atezolizumab treatment, underwent TCR sequencing. Durable clinical benefit was defined as progression-free survival longer than 6 months, and TCR features were also tested against progression-free and overall survival. Whole exome sequencing and RNA sequencing of pretreatment tumors were performed alongside TCR sequencing in the same patients. Durable clinical benefit was achieved by nine patients and was not achieved by 20 patients. Twenty-nine patients had pretreatment blood TCR-seq, some 25 had at least one posttreatment blood collection, and some 25 had tumor TCR-seq. Findings and caveats that apply to the study as a whole: Because the sample size was small (n ≈ 29) and many of the analyses were exploratory, the results are meant to be hypothesis-generating. Greater expansion of tumor-associated TCR clones in peripheral blood 3 weeks after the start of treatment was observed in patients with durable benefit (n of about 24, p = 0.022). A pretreatment peripheral blood TCR clonality below the median was linked to improved progression-free and overall survival.

The CDR3 holds 14 amino acids from the cysteine to the phenylalanine. The read is trimmed to its CDR3 DNA, 42 bases read in frame from base 1. CDR1 and CDR2 are drawn from the germline V gene: SGHRS, YFSETQ. V was cut back by 3 bases and J by 0 bases, leaving a gap of 9 bases between them. The sample's time point label, in plain terms: peripheral blood 6 weeks after treatment start. A total of around 30 patients with locally advanced or metastatic urothelial carcinoma, treated at Memorial Sloan Kettering on a trial protocol, made up the cohort. Peripheral blood mononuclear cells were collected from each patient pretreatment and during treatment, giving between 1 and 8 total time points per patient. The Qiagen DNeasy Blood extraction kit was used to purify genomic DNA from total PBMCs and tumor samples. PBMCs were collected pretreatment and during treatment, and were isolated and stored as previously described.

Synthetic TCR analog templates were spiked into each PCR so that absolute template abundance could be estimated from read counts. TCRbeta CDR3 regions were amplified from genomic DNA with bias-controlled V and J gene primers using the immunoSEQ assay. Rearranged TCRbeta segments were sequenced at approximately 20X coverage. The published analysis was carried out like this. Sequencing errors were corrected by clustering, and CDR3s were annotated against IMGT so that V, D and J genes could be assigned. Downstream analyses used only productive TCRbeta rearrangements and left out out-of-frame or stop-codon sequences. Clonality was calculated as one minus the Shannon entropy normalized by the log of the number of unique productive sequences. Fisher's exact test with Benjamini-Hochberg correction, using a cutoff of adjusted p below 0.01, was how clones that differed between time points or between blood and tumor were identified. TCRdb stores this immuneACCESS table with in-frame sequences only. Part of the clones is absent; in the studies checked, under half of the shortfall reflects unresolved V genes, and no reason is known for the rest. V, J and clone size were drawn from that table, and D and trimming were deduced from the DNA. Present in this sample are some 41,000 clones, 83% of which were seen just once. More than 13% of the sample lies in the top ten.

This sample comprised PBMCs, obtained around atezolizumab (anti-PD-L1) treatment. This clonotype was sampled from a man in his fifties or sixties with urothelial cancer. This receptor chain uses TRBV5-1 and TRBJ2-5; no confident D gene assignment can be made. The DNA sequence follows: TGCGCCAGCAGCTACAGCTCTAACCAAGAGACCCAGTACTTC. Its protein reads: CASSYSSNQETQYF. The entire variable domain, with the stretches around the CDR3 drawn from the reference TRBV5-1 and TRBJ2-5 proteins, is KAGVTQTPRYLIKTRGQQVTLSCSPISGHRSVSWYQQTPGQGLQFLFEYFSETQRNKGNFPGRFSGRQFSNSRSEMNVSTLELGDSALYLCASSYSSNQETQYFGPGTRLLVL.